This T cell receptor beta chain was documented in a study of molecular identifiers for immune sequencing clone quantification. Whole-study findings and limits: Highly expanded clone sizes could be underestimated through barcode sharing by identical TCR molecules. Naive cells had under 1% of molecules in clones above 20 RNA copies, effectors over 97%.

Isolation of naive CD8 T cells was achieved by sorting on a CD8+CD4-CCR7+CD45RA+ phenotype. With listed TCR primers and previously described methods, bulk TCR libraries were prepared. Via MiXCR, TCRdb re-called the PCR reads, giving one row per CDR3 protein. The sample includes more than 450,000 distinct CDR3 sequences, roughly a fifth seen only once; the top ten take about 0.8%. The table lists this clonotype with a few counts. Its antigen is not known. The germline gives CDR1 MNHEY, CDR2 SVGAGI. CDR3 length: 17 residues. The V gene lost 0 bases and the J gene lost 0 bases, with 9 bases spanning the gap.

The source of this sequence is a human donor in good health. Some libraries in this study had Jurkat cell RNA spiked in. The chain links TRBV6-5 to TRBJ1-6; tentative D call: TRBD1 (5 bases). The specimen sequenced was naive CD8+ T cells from blood, with Jurkat cell RNA spiked in. Subset here: FACS-sorted CD8+CD4-CCR7+CD45RA+ naive T cells. CDR3 protein: CASSYSKGSSYNSPLHF. The CDR3 DNA reads TGTGCCAGCAGTTACTCGAAGGGGAGCTCCTATAATTCACCCCTCCACTTT.